This T cell receptor (beta chain) was sequenced for a study of T cells after yellow fever vaccination (dated by TCRdb to the late 2010s). Describing the broader study: Libraries from fractions with low cell numbers were prepared with the SMART-Seq v4 Ultra Low Input RNA kit. Blood samples were taken at several timepoints before and after primary and secondary immunization, and bulk PBMC replicates and cell subsets were isolated. To follow T-cell clones before and after both primary and booster YFV17D yellow fever vaccination, bulk TCR alpha and beta repertoires underwent longitudinal sequencing. Two healthy male donors, one aged 18 to 30 and one aged 30 to 39 years, were included in the cohort. Broad study findings and their caveats: A small share of clonotypes occurred in both CD4 and CD8 compartments, likely arising from convergent recombination. Most clones expanded after primary vaccination were re-detected after the booster (approximately 95% of CD4 and about nine tenths of CD8), suggesting broad memory maintenance. FACS-sorted repertoires could contain abundant contaminating clonotypes from the bulk population, so computational filtering was required. Because only a couple of donors were included in the study, the extent to which the findings can be generalized is limited. Compared with the primary T-cell response, the secondary T-cell response was weaker but faster, peaking on day 5 rather than day 15.

The instrument was an Illumina NovaSeq 6000. TCR cDNA was synthesized by 5'RACE template switching, through which a universal primer site and unique molecular identifiers were introduced. Priming of cDNA synthesis was performed from both the TCR alpha and TCR beta constant segments. Library amplification used two PCR steps, and the second PCR step added sample barcodes and sequencing adapters. Sequencing of libraries was done on Illumina HiSeq 2500 (2x100 bp) or NovaSeq (2x150 bp). Under the source paper's analysis protocol: Demultiplexing of reads and collapsing into UMI consensus sequences were performed with MIGEC, and V(D)J alignment was carried out with MiXCR. Using edgeR on replicate PBMC samples, clonotypes were called vaccine-responding if FDR was below 0.01 and the log2 fold change was above 5 up to day 15. CD4 or CD8 identity was assigned to each bulk clonotype according to whether the clonotype was present at higher abundance in the sequenced CD4 repertoire or the sequenced CD8 repertoire. The raw public data were reprocessed by TCRdb itself: fastp quality trimming at Q25, MiXCR clonotype calling, in-frame beta chains only. Identical CDR3 protein sequences are pooled into one entry, listed with their most common genes and DNA. The V and J calls follow TCRdb's processing rather than the paper's. For this sample there are 350,000 to 450,000 distinct CDR3 sequences; approximately 18% appear just once. The top ten clones comprise 15% to 20% of the sample.

The treatment or condition label of this sample denotes: live attenuated yellow fever vaccine strain. Two biological replicates of bulk PBMCs were collected at each blood-draw timepoint. A standard Ficoll-Paque protocol was used to isolate PBMCs from peripheral blood. TriZol was used to extract RNA from bulk PBMCs, from CD4 and CD8 fractions, and from dextramer-positive and dextramer-negative fractions. Measured from the cysteine to the phenylalanine, the CDR3 is 15 residues long. Only the CDR3 region is kept as DNA, spanning 45 bases read in frame from base 1. V lost 6 bases and J lost 4 bases; the stretch between them is 16 bases long. Via the germline V gene (reference sequence), CDR1 is LGHDT and CDR2 YNNKEL. This clonotype was recorded many times. The antigen it binds to is not known. Per-nucleotide qualities are absent, and no much larger clonotype sits a single base away.

This clonotype was obtained from a man between 18 and 29 years old who received the YFV17D yellow fever vaccine. The specimen comprised PBMCs, sampled before the yellow fever booster vaccination. The sequence joins TRBV3-1 to TRBJ1-3; TRBD1 is a possible D gene, resting on 6 matching bases. At the DNA level, the sequence is TGTGCCAGCAGTGCATACAGGGACGGCGGAAACACCATATATTTT. This codes for CASSAYRDGGNTIYF.